Listed here are 6 T cell receptor beta chains from one sample, sequenced in a study of low-dose radiotherapy and immunotherapy resistance in tumors. Primers targeting TRAV and TRBV primed first-strand cDNA, covering alpha and beta chains. TCRs underwent roughly 19 PCR cycles of amplification with a constant-region primer and V-primer adapter. TCRdb reanalysed the reads using MiXCR and keeps one entry per CDR3 protein. Of roughly 54,000 distinct CDR3 sequences listed, approximately 25% are singletons. Time point: before trial treatment. This material consisted of PBMCs, taken before treatment. The receptors shown here come from a male donor with prostate cancer.

The genes are TRBV15 and TRBJ2-7; D possibly corresponds to TRBD1 (5 bases). Trimming cost V 0 bases and J 6 bases, with 15 bases left between them. CDR1 is LNHNV and CDR2 is YYDKDF in the germline V gene (reference sequence). The CDR3 has 15 amino acids. CDR3 region: CATSRDLGATGEQYF. CDR3 coding DNA: TGTGCCACCAGCAGAGACCTAGGGGCTACGGGCGAGCAGTACTTC.

The rearrangement uses TRBV27 and TRBJ2-6; D gene uncertain. The germline V gene encodes CDR1 MNHEY and CDR2 SMNVEV (reference sequence). Trimming cost V 0 bases and J 1 base, with 4 bases left between them. The CDR3 spans 15 residues. In nucleotides, the CDR3 is TGTGCCAGCAGTTTATCGAAATCTGGGGCCAACGTCCTGACTTTC. Its translation: CASSLSKSGANVLTF.

V gene TRBV5-1 combines with J gene TRBJ2-7, with 9 bases fitting TRBD2. The germline V gene encodes CDR1 SGHRS and CDR2 YFSETQ. V shed 9 bases and J 6 bases; nucleotides not matched to a gene: 7. The CDR3 is 12 residues long. The CDR3: CATSGRSGEQYF. The CDR3, as DNA: TGCGCCACGAGCGGGAGGTCTGGCGAGCAGTACTTC.

Many counts were recorded for this clonotype. The rearrangement links TRBV2 to TRBJ2-2, with D uncertain. V shed 4 bases and J shed 5 bases, with 8 bases lying between them. This CDR3 has 13 residues. In germline, CDR1 is SNHLY, CDR2 FYNNEI. The CDR3 is CASSVTSTGELFF. CDR3 in DNA: TGTGCCAGCAGTGTGACTTCTACCGGGGAGCTGTTTTTT.

This clonotype was picked up many times. The chain couples TRBV6-5 to TRBJ2-1, with 13 bases aligning to TRBD2. CDR3 length: 15 amino acids. Germline-derived CDR1 and CDR2 are MNHEY and SVGAGI. J lost 10 bases, V lost 4 bases, and 7 bases had no gene match. CDR3 protein: CASSFGGLAGPEQFF. The CDR3 DNA reads as TGTGCCAGCAGTTTCGGGGGACTAGCGGGGCCCGAGCAGTTCTTC.

In its sample, this clonotype was seen many times. Relative to the germline gene, one junction end is altered; a read error may explain this. The chain has TRBV5-3 and TRBJ2-5, with D possibly being TRBD2 (5 bases). TRBV5-3 is noted as an ORF with a role that remains uncertain. The CDR3 loop spans 14 amino acids. The CDR3 loop reads CASSLTAAQETQYF. The CDR3 nucleotides are TGTGCCAGCAGCTTAACAGCGGCACAAGAGACCCAGTACTTC.